This record concerns one T cell receptor beta chain sequence. The antigen is not known. PBMCs were derived from roughly 10 ml fresh peripheral blood. With V trimmed by 8 bases and J by 1 base, 8 bases remained unmatched. The CDR3 has 15 amino acids. CDR1 and CDR2 from the germline V gene are SNHLY and FYNNEI. These data are taken from a study of T cells in Graves' hyperthyroidism and ophthalmopathy. Study findings and constraints: The model foresaw ophthalmopathy a median roughly 6.6 months prior to onset. Stable hyperthyroidism and ophthalmopathy were separated using 13 V-J signatures. Most expanded thyroid clonotypes above 0.001 also appeared in blood.

Amplification of TCR beta CDR3 regions used RNA as the template. The TCR CDR3 was amplified in a first-round RT-PCR using the HTBI primer set. From the multiplex PCR reads, TCRdb called clonotypes with MiXCR, one entry per CDR3 protein. The repertoire holds roughly 640,000 distinct CDR3 sequences, with roughly 16% as singletons. The J gene is TRBJ2-7, the V gene TRBV2; 10 bases fit TRBD2. The receptor's source is a middle-aged woman with Graves' ophthalmopathy. Input material: blood. CDR3 sequence (DNA): TGTGCCAGCTTCCTTCTAGCGGGAGATTCCTACGAGCAGTACTTC. Its translation: CASFLLAGDSYEQYF.